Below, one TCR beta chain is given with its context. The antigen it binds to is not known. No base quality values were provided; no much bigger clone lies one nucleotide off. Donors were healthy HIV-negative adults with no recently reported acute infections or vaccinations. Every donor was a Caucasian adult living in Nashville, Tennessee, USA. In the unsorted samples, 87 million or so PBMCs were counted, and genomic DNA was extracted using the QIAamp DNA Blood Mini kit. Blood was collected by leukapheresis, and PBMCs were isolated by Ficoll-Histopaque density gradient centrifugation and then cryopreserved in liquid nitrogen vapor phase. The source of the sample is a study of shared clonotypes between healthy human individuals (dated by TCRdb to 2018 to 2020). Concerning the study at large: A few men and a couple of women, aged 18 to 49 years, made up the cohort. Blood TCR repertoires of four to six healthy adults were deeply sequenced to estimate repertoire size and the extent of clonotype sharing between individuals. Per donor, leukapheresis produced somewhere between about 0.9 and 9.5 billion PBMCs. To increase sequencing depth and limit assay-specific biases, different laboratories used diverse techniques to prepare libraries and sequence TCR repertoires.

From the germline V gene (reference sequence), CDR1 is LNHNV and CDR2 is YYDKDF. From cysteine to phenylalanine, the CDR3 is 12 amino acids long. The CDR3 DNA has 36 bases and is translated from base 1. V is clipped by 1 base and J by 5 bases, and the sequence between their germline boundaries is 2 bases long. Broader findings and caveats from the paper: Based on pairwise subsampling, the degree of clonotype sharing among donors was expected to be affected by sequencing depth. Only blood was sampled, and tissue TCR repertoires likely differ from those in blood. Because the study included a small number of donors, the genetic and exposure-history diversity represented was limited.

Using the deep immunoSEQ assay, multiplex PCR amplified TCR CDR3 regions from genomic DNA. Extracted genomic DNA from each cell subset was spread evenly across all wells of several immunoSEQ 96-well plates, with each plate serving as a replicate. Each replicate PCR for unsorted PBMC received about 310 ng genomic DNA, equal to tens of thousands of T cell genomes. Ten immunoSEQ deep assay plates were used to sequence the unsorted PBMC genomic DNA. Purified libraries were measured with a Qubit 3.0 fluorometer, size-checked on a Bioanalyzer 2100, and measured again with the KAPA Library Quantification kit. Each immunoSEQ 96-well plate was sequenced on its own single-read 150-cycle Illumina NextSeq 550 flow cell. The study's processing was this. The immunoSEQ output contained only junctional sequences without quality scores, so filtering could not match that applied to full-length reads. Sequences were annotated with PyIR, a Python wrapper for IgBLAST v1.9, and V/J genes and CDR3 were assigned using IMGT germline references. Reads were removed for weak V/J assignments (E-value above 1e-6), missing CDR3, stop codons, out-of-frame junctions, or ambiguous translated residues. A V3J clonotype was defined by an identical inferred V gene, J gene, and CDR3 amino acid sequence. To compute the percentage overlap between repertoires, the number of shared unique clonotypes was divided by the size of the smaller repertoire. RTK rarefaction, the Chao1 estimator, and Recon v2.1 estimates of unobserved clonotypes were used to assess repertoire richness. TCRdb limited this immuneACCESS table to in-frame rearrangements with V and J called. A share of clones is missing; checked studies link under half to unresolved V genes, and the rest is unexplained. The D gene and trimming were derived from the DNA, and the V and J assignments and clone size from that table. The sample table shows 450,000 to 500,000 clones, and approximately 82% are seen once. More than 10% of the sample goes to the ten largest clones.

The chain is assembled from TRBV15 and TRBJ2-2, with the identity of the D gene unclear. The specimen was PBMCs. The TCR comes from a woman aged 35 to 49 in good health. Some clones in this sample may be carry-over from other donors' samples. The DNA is TGTGCCACCAGCAGAGCTACCGGGGAGCTGTTTTTT. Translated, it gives CATSRATGELFF. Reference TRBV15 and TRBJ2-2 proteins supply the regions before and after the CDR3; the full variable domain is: DAMVIQNPRYQVTQFGKPVTLSCSQTLNHNVMYWYQQKSSQAPKLLFHYYDKDFNNEADTPDNFQSRRPNTSFCFLDIRSPGLGDTAMYLCATSRATGELFFGEGSRLTVL.